A single TCR beta chain is shown here with its context. This CDR3 comprises 15 residues. Germline V gene data show CDR1 as KGHSH and CDR2 as LQKENI. Trimming removed 3 bases from V and 1 base from J, with 12 bases in between. Repertoires were generated with immunoSEQ multiplex PCR, while TCRdb's copy carries only in-frame clones and drops some. The sample carries about 230,000 clones, about nine tenths recorded once. Study members were between about 18 and 95 years old and lived in approximately 25 US regions. These data originate in a study of blood T cell repertoires in COVID-19. Overall study context: Nucleic acid was either cDNA or gDNA, and it came from T cells, B-cell-depleted T cells, or PBMCs.

The sample comprised PBMCs or T cells enriched from blood (not recorded which). This sequence originates from a man aged 18 to 29 who had recovered from COVID-19. The gene calls are TRBV18 and TRBJ1-1, with a weak D call TRBD1 (6 bases). DNA of the CDR3: TGTGCCAGCTCACCCCGGGACACAAAGAACACTGAAGCTTTCTTT. Its translation is CASSPRDTKNTEAFF.